These 2 T cell receptor beta chains originate from one sample sequenced in a study of T cell clusters in autoimmune cytopenias. Each sample's input was roughly 270 ng genomic DNA, roughly 40,000 genome equivalents. One tube held mixed TRB-A and TRB-B primer pools for touch-down PCR. TCRdb re-analyzed the multiplex PCR reads; it lists each CDR3 protein once, without DNA. The sample totals 8,000 to 8,500 distinct CDR3 sequences; its top ten clones hold 25% to 30%. The sequenced material came from peripheral blood. The receptors were gathered from a human donor with an autoimmune cytopenia or autoimmune hepatitis (not recorded which).

This clonotype shows up as medium-sized by frequency. V gene TRBV15 combines with J gene TRBJ2-6. Germline V gene data show CDR1 as LNHNV and CDR2 as YYDKDF (reference sequence). The CDR3 covers 15 residues. CDR3 region: CATSADISGANVLTF.

The genes are TRBV6-5 and TRBJ2-1; there is no DNA to check the TCRdb D call of TRBD2. From germline, CDR1 is MNHEY and CDR2 SVGAGI. The CDR3 sequence is 18 residues long. CDR3 loop: CASSRRGDSGSSYNEQFF.